Sequencing of this T cell receptor (beta chain) was carried out in a study of cytomegalovirus exposure and HLA in healthy donors. Overall study findings and caveats: The study assumed roughly uniform donor sequencing depth for presence/absence analyses. Researchers reported in a later analysis that common viral pathogens appeared linked to several top clusters. An analysis was carried out later, and it reportedly showed fewer N-insertions in an Asian-associated ancestry cluster than the approximately 700-donor mean.

CDR1 is MNHNS and CDR2 is SASEGT in the germline V gene. The CDR3 sequence is 14 residues long. After removal of 10 bases from V and 8 bases from J, the junction contained 14 bases not matched to a gene. PCR employed 60 Vbeta and 13 Jbeta primers. The protocol was immunoSEQ multiplex PCR, while the TCRdb copy is restricted to in-frame clones and leaves out a portion. Among about 210,000 clones listed, roughly 80% were seen once. Of note for this clone: The antigen is undetermined.

The chain couples TRBV6-1 to TRBJ2-1, with 7 bases that match TRBD1. What was sequenced was PBMCs. The sequence came from a man in his forties in good health and CMV-seropositive. DNA for the CDR3: TGTGCCACCGACCCGCCAGGGGGTATCGATGAGCAGTTCTTC. Its protein product is CATDPPGGIDEQFF.